This T cell receptor (beta chain) comes out of a study of monozygotic twins with inflammatory bowel disease. The CDR3 is 15 residues long. From germline, CDR1 is SNHLY and CDR2 FYNNEI. TCRdb re-called the 5' RACE reads; one entry per CDR3 protein, DNA not given. The sample holds around 400,000 distinct CDR3 sequences. Source material: blood. The chain couples TRBV2 to TRBJ2-1. The sequence derives from a human donor with ulcerative colitis or Crohn's disease, or a healthy co-twin of an affected twin (not recorded which). The CDR3 loop is CASSEADLINNEQFF.